Listed here are 20 T cell receptor beta chains from one sample, sequenced in a study of control samples from healthy donors and cancer patients. Method: immunoSEQ multiplex PCR; TCRdb's copy keeps in-frame clones and lacks some. Of 150,000 or so clones detected, over 85% appear once; the ten largest clones hold approximately 8%. Sequencing was carried out using blood. These receptors were collected from a woman aged 40 to 49 in good health.

The genes are TRBV19 and TRBJ1-2, with D possibly being TRBD1 (5 bases). CDR1 is LNHDA, CDR2 SQIVND, per germline (reference sequence). V was trimmed by 3 bases and J by 2 bases, leaving 10 bases between them. There are 14 residues in the CDR3. In nucleotides, the CDR3 is TGTGCCAGTAGTATTCGGGCAGGGAACTATGGCTACACCTTC. Residues: CASSIRAGNYGYTF.

This chain uses TRBV19 with TRBJ1-5; D is unresolved. CDR3 length: 13 residues. Germline loops: CDR1 LNHDA, CDR2 SQIVND (reference sequence). Trimming pared 4 bases from V and 4 bases from J, leaving 8 bases between. The CDR3 nucleotides are TGTGCCAGTAGTACGAGGGATAATCAGCCCCAGCATTTT. This codes for CASSTRDNQPQHF.

The V gene is TRBV7-9, the J gene TRBJ1-2; D not resolved. From germline, CDR1 is SEHNR and CDR2 FQNEAQ (reference sequence). V was pared by 4 bases and J by 1 base, with 10 bases between. The length of the CDR3 is 14 residues. The chain's CDR3 is CASSSPGLNYGYTF. CDR3 sequence (DNA): TGTGCCAGCAGCTCGCCGGGCCTTAACTATGGCTACACCTTC.

The V call is TRBV9, the J call TRBJ2-1; the match to TRBD2 covers 11 bases. The junction had 8 bases not matched to a gene; V was cut back by 3 bases and J by 0 bases. The CDR3 length is 18 residues. Germline CDR1 reads SGDLS; CDR2 reads YYNGEE. CDR3 in amino acids: CASSDVAGGASSYNEQFF. In DNA, the CDR3 is TGTGCCAGCAGCGACGTAGCGGGAGGGGCGAGCTCCTACAATGAGCAGTTCTTC.

The genes are TRBV27 and TRBJ1-6; D is uncertain. The germline V gene has CDR1 MNHEY and CDR2 SMNVEV (reference sequence). The CDR3 is made up of 15 amino acids. V was clipped by 3 bases and J by 5 bases, with 11 bases between them. The CDR3 spells CASSFRPGDNSPLHF. CDR3 DNA sequence: TGTGCCAGCAGTTTCAGACCTGGGGATAATTCACCCCTCCACTTT.

The V call is TRBV25-1, the J call TRBJ1-4; 8 bases line up with TRBD1. V was clipped by 3 bases and J by 4 bases; unmatched bases: 7. CDR3 length: 16 amino acids. The germline V gene encodes CDR1 MGHDK and CDR2 SYGVNS. The CDR3 DNA is TGTGCCAGCAGTGAGCCACCAGGACAGGGTAATGAAAAACTGTTTTTT. Its protein product is CASSEPPGQGNEKLFF.

The chain is built from TRBV9 and TRBJ1-2; D remains ambiguous. Trimming stripped 3 bases from V and 4 bases from J, with 13 bases between. This CDR3 spans 14 amino acids. Germline assignment: CDR1 SGDLS and CDR2 YYNGEE. The CDR3 here is CASSAESWGYGYTF. The CDR3 DNA sequence: TGTGCCAGCAGCGCAGAGTCGTGGGGCTATGGCTACACCTTC.

The rearrangement uses TRBV28 and TRBJ1-6; D is undetermined. V lost 4 bases to trimming and J lost 12 bases, with 7 bases between them. There are 11 residues in the CDR3. The germline V gene has CDR1 MDHEN and CDR2 SYDVKM. The CDR3 region is CASSYRRPLHF. The CDR3 DNA sequence: TGTGCCAGCAGTTACAGAAGACCCCTCCACTTT.

This clone was found once. The rearrangement links TRBV9 to TRBJ2-2, with a tentative D call TRBD1 (5 bases). Germline V lookup: CDR1 SGDLS, CDR2 YYNGEE. There are 14 residues in the CDR3. The germline V and J ends were trimmed by 7 bases and 5 bases, with 15 bases remaining between them. The DNA for the CDR3 is TGTGCCAGCTCCACAGGAGTGGGTACCGGGGAGCTGTTTTTT. Its translation: CASSTGVGTGELFF.

The rearrangement joins TRBV5-4 to TRBJ1-1, with D maybe TRBD1 (5 bases). The V and J ends lost 4 bases and 8 bases respectively, with 15 bases between them. This CDR3 comprises 13 residues. Per the germline V gene, CDR1 is SGHNT and CDR2 is YYREEE (reference sequence). CDR3 DNA: TGTGCCAGCAGCAGATTTGGGGCAGGGGAAGCTTTCTTT. Residues: CASSRFGAGEAFF.

This chain connects TRBV6-5 to TRBJ1-2; D gene unclear. Germline lookup yields CDR1 MNHEY and CDR2 SVGAGI. V lost 7 bases and J lost 2, with 11 bases in between. The CDR3 covers 13 residues. This chain's CDR3 is CASIQTRNYGYTF. DNA for the CDR3: TGTGCCAGCATCCAGACGAGAAACTATGGCTACACCTTC.

The chain has TRBV5-6 and TRBJ2-1; 9 nucleotides agree with TRBD2. V lost 0 bases and J lost 10; bases outside the gene matches: 11. CDR1 is SGHDT and CDR2 is YYEEEE in the germline V gene. This CDR3 contains 16 residues. The CDR3 region is CASSLGGGRAVREQFF. DNA for the CDR3: TGTGCCAGCAGCTTGGGGGGCGGGAGGGCCGTCAGAGAGCAGTTCTTC.

The rearrangement links TRBV29-1 to TRBJ2-1; TRBD2 aligns across 7 bases. Germline V gene data show CDR1 as SQVTM and CDR2 as ANQGSEA. With 5 bases clipped from V and 7 bases from J, the junction kept 11 bases outside the gene matches. The CDR3 loop spans 14 amino acids. The CDR3 nucleotides are TGCAGCGTTCGACGGTTACTAGCGTTTAATGAGCAGTTCTTC. It is translated as CSVRRLLAFNEQFF.

The CDR3 here is CASSLRGGETEAFF. DNA of the CDR3: TGTGCCAGCAGCTTAAGAGGCGGGGAGACTGAAGCTTTCTTT. This sequence joins TRBV7-3 and TRBJ1-1, with D uncertain. Trimming cost V 1 base and J 5 bases, with 11 bases left between them. Germline V gene sequence: CDR1 SGHTA, CDR2 FQGTGA. This CDR3 contains 14 residues.

As to this clone: Other DNA sequences in the sample encode the same CDR3. In DNA, the CDR3 is TGTGCCAGCAGCGTAAACAGGGGGGGCACTGAAGCTTTCTTT. Its protein is CASSVNRGGTEAFF. The rearrangement joins TRBV9 to TRBJ1-1; 8 nucleotides match TRBD1. The germline gives CDR1 SGDLS, CDR2 YYNGEE. This CDR3 has 14 residues. The V gene end was trimmed by 1 base and the J gene end by 4 bases; junction bases not matched to a gene: 3.

This clone has just a few counts. The chain employs TRBV11-2 and TRBJ1-1; possible D gene TRBD1, 5 bases. Looked up from germline, CDR1 is SGHAT and CDR2 is FQNNGV. The CDR3 loop spans 16 amino acids. The V end lost 2 bases, the J end lost 6 bases, and 19 bases lay between the germline ends. The CDR3 region is CASSLRSVRGVAEAFF. CDR3 nucleotides: TGTGCCAGCAGCTTACGCTCCGTAAGGGGTGTAGCTGAAGCTTTCTTT.

CDR3 in amino acids: CASSIAGDYYEQYF. The CDR3 DNA sequence: TGTGCCAGCAGCATAGCGGGAGACTATTACGAGCAGTACTTC. The chain employs TRBV3-1 (or the pseudogene TRBV3-2) and TRBJ2-7; 9 bases line up with TRBD2. V was clipped by 5 bases and J by 4 bases; unmatched bases: 6. Germline CDR1 is LGHDT and CDR2 is YNNKEL (reference sequence). CDR3 length: 14 amino acids.

The rearrangement uses TRBV30 and TRBJ2-7; TRBD2 agrees at 7 bases. From germline, CDR1 is GTSNPN and CDR2 SVGIG (reference sequence). This CDR3 contains 15 residues. Trimming removed 1 base from V and 3 bases from J; junction bases left unmatched: 9. CDR3 sequence: CAWSGGTSANYEQYF. CDR3 nucleotide sequence: TGTGCCTGGAGTGGGGGAACTAGCGCTAACTACGAGCAGTACTTC.

The J gene is TRBJ1-1, the V gene TRBV7-9; D might be TRBD1 (6 bases). There are 15 residues in the CDR3. In germline, CDR1 is SEHNR, CDR2 FQNEAQ (reference sequence). Trimming removed 2 bases from V and 0 bases from J, with 10 bases in between. Written as DNA, the CDR3 is TGTGCCAGCAGCTTACAGGGGCCGGTGAACACTGAAGCTTTCTTT. It is translated as CASSLQGPVNTEAFF.

The genes are TRBV7-9 and TRBJ1-4, with D unresolved. Trimming shortened V by 1 base and J by 8 bases, and 8 bases separated the two germline ends. The CDR3 covers 13 residues. CDR1 SEHNR and CDR2 FQNEAQ come from the germline V gene (reference sequence). In DNA form, the CDR3 reads TGTGCCAGCAGCTTAGGAGTGAGAGAAAAACTGTTTTTT. Translated: CASSLGVREKLFF. Variable domain in full (rest from reference TRBV7-9 and TRBJ1-4): DTGVSQNPRHKITKRGQNVTFRCDPISEHNRLYWYRQTLGQGPEFLTYFQNEAQLEKSRLLSDRFSAERPKGSFSTLEIQRTEQGDSAMYLCASSLGVREKLFFGSGTQLSVL.